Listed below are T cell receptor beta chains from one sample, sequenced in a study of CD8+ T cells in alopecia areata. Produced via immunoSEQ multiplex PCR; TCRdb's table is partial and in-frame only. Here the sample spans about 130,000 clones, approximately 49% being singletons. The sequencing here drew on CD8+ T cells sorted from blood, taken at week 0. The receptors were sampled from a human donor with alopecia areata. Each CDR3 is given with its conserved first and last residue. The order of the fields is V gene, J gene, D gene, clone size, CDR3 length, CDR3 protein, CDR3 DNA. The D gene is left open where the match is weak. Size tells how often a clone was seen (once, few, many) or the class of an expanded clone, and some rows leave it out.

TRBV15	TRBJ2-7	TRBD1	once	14	CATSGDRGTDEQYF	TGTGCCACCAGCGGGGACAGGGGAACGGACGAGCAGTACTTC
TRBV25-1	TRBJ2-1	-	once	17	CASSGNRATSSYNEQFF	TGTGCCAGCAGTGGAAACAGGGCAACGAGCTCCTACAATGAGCAGTTCTTC
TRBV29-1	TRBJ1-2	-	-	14	CSVEDPLGGYGYTF	TGCAGCGTTGAAGACCCTTTGGGTGGCTATGGCTACACCTTC
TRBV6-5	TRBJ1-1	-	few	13	CASSLQGSTEAFF	TGTGCCAGCAGCCTTCAGGGAAGCACTGAAGCTTTCTTT
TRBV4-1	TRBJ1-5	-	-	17	CASSQDGGGWGNQPQHF	TGCGCCAGCAGCCAAGATGGGGGAGGGTGGGGGAATCAGCCCCAGCATTTT
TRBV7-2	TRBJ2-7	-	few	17	CASSFGWVGGPSDEQYF	TGTGCCAGCAGCTTTGGATGGGTCGGCGGGCCTTCTGACGAGCAGTACTTC
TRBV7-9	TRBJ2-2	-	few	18	CASSPWTWGPTNTGELFF	TGTGCCAGCAGCCCTTGGACATGGGGGCCAACGAACACCGGGGAGCTGTTTTTT
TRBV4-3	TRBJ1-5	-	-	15	CASSQESGDNQPQHF	TGCGCCAGCAGCCAAGAGAGCGGAGACAATCAGCCCCAGCATTTT
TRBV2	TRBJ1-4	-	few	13	CASFFSGGEKLFF	TGTGCCAGCTTTTTCAGTGGGGGTGAAAAACTGTTTTTT
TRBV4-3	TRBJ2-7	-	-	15	CASSQLNSVSYEQYF	TGCGCCAGCAGCCAATTGAACAGTGTATCCTACGAGCAGTACTTC
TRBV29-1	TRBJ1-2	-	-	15	CSVWSGDGEAIGYTF	TGCAGCGTTTGGTCGGGCGACGGAGAGGCTATTGGCTACACCTTC
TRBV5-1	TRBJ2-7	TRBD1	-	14	CASSFTGAGYEQYF	TGCGCCAGCAGCTTCACAGGGGCTGGCTACGAGCAGTACTTC
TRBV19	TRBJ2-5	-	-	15	CASSLGATSKETQYF	TGTGCCAGTAGTTTGGGAGCCACGAGCAAAGAGACCCAGTACTTC